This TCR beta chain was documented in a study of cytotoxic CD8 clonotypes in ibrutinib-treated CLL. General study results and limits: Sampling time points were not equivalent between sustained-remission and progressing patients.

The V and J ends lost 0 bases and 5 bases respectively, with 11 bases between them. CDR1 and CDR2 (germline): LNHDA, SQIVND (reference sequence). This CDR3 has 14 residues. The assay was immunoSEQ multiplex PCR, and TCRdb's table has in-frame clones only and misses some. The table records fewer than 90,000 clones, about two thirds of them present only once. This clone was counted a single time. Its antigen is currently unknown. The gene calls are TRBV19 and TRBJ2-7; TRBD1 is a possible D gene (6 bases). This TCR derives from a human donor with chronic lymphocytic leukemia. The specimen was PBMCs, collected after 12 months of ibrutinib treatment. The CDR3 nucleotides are TGTGCCAGTAGTATAGATCCGAACAGGGACGAGCAGTACTTC. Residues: CASSIDPNRDEQYF.